One and the same sample provided the 14 T cell receptor beta chains below, sequenced in a study of blood T cell repertoires in COVID-19. TCRdb's copy holds only in-frame clones and misses some; the assay was immunoSEQ multiplex PCR. The sample comprises fewer than 200,000 clones, about 86% of which are singletons, and 20% to 25% rests with the top ten. The specimen was PBMCs or T cells enriched from blood (not recorded which). The receptors originated from a woman aged 40-49 years in a cohort exposed to, infected with or recovered from COVID-19 (not recorded which).

V gene TRBV13 combines with J gene TRBJ1-2; 7 bases are shared with TRBD1. The CDR3 contains 15 residues. J lost 4 bases, V lost 4 bases, and 9 bases had no gene match. Germline V CDR1 and CDR2: PRHDT, FYEKMQ (reference sequence). The CDR3 DNA reads as TGTGCCAGCAGCTCACGCCTGGACAGGAGCTATGGCTACACCTTC. This translates into CASSSRLDRSYGYTF.

This clone was detected once. This chain links TRBV21-1 with TRBJ2-1; the D call of TRBD1 is as the table states it, not checked on the DNA. TRBV21-1 is termed a pseudogene. The CDR3 loop spans 14 amino acids. Here the CDR3 DNA reads TGTGCCAGCAGCACCCGGGACAGTGTGGGTGAGCAGTTCTTC. Translation gives CASSTRDSVGEQFF.

The rearrangement joins TRBV30 to TRBJ2-4; TRBD1 aligns across 9 bases. CDR1 and CDR2 (germline): GTSNPN, SVGIG (reference sequence). V was clipped by 1 base and J by 5 bases; unmatched bases: 24. The CDR3 covers 21 residues. The CDR3 is CAWSGNFRPGTGRISENIQYF. As DNA, the CDR3 is TGTGCCTGGAGTGGAAATTTCCGTCCTGGGACAGGGCGCATAAGCGAAAACATTCAGTACTTC.

V usage is TRBV28 and J usage is TRBJ1-5, with 7 positions matching TRBD1. V dropped 6 bases and J dropped 1; count of bases not matched to a gene: 9. The germline CDR1 and CDR2 sequences are MDHEN and SYDVKM. CDR3 size: 16 residues. The DNA for the CDR3 is TGTGCCAGCAGCCGCGGGCGACAGGGAAGCAATCAGCCCCAGCATTTT. It is translated as CASSRGRQGSNQPQHF.

The V gene is TRBV7-9, the J gene TRBJ2-2; a possible D gene is TRBD1 (6 bases). V dropped 0 bases and J dropped 3 bases, with 8 bases sitting between them. The germline V gene has CDR1 SEHNR and CDR2 FQNEAQ (reference sequence). The CDR3 is made up of 15 amino acids. The DNA of the CDR3 is TGTGCCAGCAGCTTAGCAGGGGGTGACACCGGGGAGCTGTTTTTT. Translation: CASSLAGGDTGELFF. The entire variable domain, with the rest obtained from reference TRBV7-9 and TRBJ2-2, is as follows: DTGVSQNPRHKITKRGQNVTFRCDPISEHNRLYWYRQTLGQGPEFLTYFQNEAQLEKSRLLSDRFSAERPKGSFSTLEIQRTEQGDSAMYLCASSLAGGDTGELFFGEGSRLTVL.

The chain recombines TRBV19 with TRBJ2-2, with 9 bases aligning to TRBD2. Unmatched junction bases numbered 7, after V lost 5 bases and J lost 6 bases. Germline CDR1 LNHDA, CDR2 SQIVND (reference sequence). The CDR3 length is 15 residues. The CDR3 protein is CASSSLAGRAGELFF. CDR3 coding DNA: TGTGCCAGTAGTTCTCTAGCGGGGAGGGCCGGGGAGCTGTTTTTT.

The chain uses TRBV28 and TRBJ1-5; 7 bases match TRBD1. Germline loops: CDR1 MDHEN, CDR2 SYDVKM. CDR3 length equals 12 residues. V was clipped by 8 bases and J by 5 bases; unmatched bases: 3. Here the CDR3 DNA reads TGTGCCAGCTTAACAGGGGATCAGCCCCAGCATTTT. Translating gives CASLTGDQPQHF.

The gene calls are TRBV4-3 and TRBJ1-1; a weak D match, TRBD1 (5 bases). Trimming stripped 1 base from V and 0 bases from J, with 12 bases between. The germline gives CDR1 LGHNA, CDR2 YSLEER. CDR3 length: 16 residues. For the CDR3, the DNA is TGCGCCAGCAGCCAAGGGTTGGGGGGGGTGAACACTGAAGCTTTCTTT. It encodes CASSQGLGGVNTEAFF.

The V and J genes are TRBV7-2 and TRBJ2-5; D is undetermined. The length of the CDR3 is 15 residues. The germline V gene has CDR1 SGHTA and CDR2 FQGNSA. V lost 1 base, J lost 5 bases, and 14 bases lay in between. The CDR3 region has the DNA TGTGCCAGCAGCTTAGTATCCGTCCCCGGGGAGACCCAGTACTTC. It yields the protein CASSLVSVPGETQYF.

The V gene is TRBV19, the J gene TRBJ1-1, with unresolved D. Trimming shortened V by 8 bases and J by 1 base, and 14 bases separated the two germline ends. The CDR3 has 14 amino acids. Germline values: CDR1 LNHDA, CDR2 SQIVND (reference sequence). CDR3: CASDQRRENTEAFF. The CDR3 DNA sequence: TGTGCCAGTGACCAACGACGGGAGAACACTGAAGCTTTCTTT.

The chain combines TRBV9 with TRBJ1-1; perhaps TRBD1 as D (5 bases). V lost 4 bases, J lost 0 bases, and 13 bases lay in between. The CDR3 loop spans 15 amino acids. Germline assignment: CDR1 SGDLS and CDR2 YYNGEE. CDR3: CASSKRWDLNTEAFF. CDR3 in DNA: TGTGCCAGCAGCAAACGTTGGGACTTGAACACTGAAGCTTTCTTT.

The CDR3 here is CASSLDRGENIQYF. CDR3 bases: TGTGCCAGCAGTTTGGACAGGGGGGAAAACATTCAGTACTTC. This rearrangement joins TRBV2 to TRBJ2-4, with 10 positions matching TRBD1. The germline V gene has CDR1 SNHLY and CDR2 FYNNEI. The V gene end was trimmed by 5 bases and the J gene end by 5 bases; junction bases not matched to a gene: 3. This CDR3 spans 14 amino acids.

This clone was detected only once. The gene calls are TRBV12-3 or TRBV12-4 and TRBJ1-1; D is perhaps TRBD1 (6 bases). CDR3 length: 13 residues. V was cut by 6 bases and J by 1 base, with 9 bases left in between. CDR3 amino acids: CASSLRGNTEAFF. CDR3 coding DNA: TGTGCCAGCAGCCTCAGGGGGAACACTGAAGCTTTCTTT.

V usage is TRBV19 and J usage is TRBJ1-1; D gene uncertain. The CDR3 runs to 15 residues. Trimming removed 5 bases at V and 1 base at J, with 14 bases between. CDR1 LNHDA and CDR2 SQIVND come from the germline V gene (reference sequence). CDR3 region: CASSPAIGGNTEAFF. The CDR3 DNA reads as TGTGCCAGTAGTCCCGCCATTGGAGGGAACACTGAAGCTTTCTTT.